The rows below give T cell receptor beta chains drawn from one sample of a study of blood T cell repertoires in COVID-19. Assay used: immunoSEQ multiplex PCR; TCRdb lists only in-frame clones, some missing. There are more than 100,000 clones in the sample; approximately 83% occur only once, and approximately 5% lies in the top ten. The sequenced sample consisted of peripheral blood. These receptors were obtained from a woman in her sixties or seventies with acute or convalescent COVID-19. Each CDR3 is given with its conserved first and last residue. The D gene is left open where the match is weak. Only some rows state a clone size, as once, few, many or a class for expanded clones.

abundance	v_gene	d_gene	j_gene	CDR3aa	CDR3nt
NA	TRBV6-6	TRBD1	TRBJ2-7	CASSYAGQGSYEQYF	TGTGCCAGCAGTTACGCGGGACAGGGCTCCTACGAGCAGTACTTC
NA	TRBV19	TRBD2	TRBJ2-1	CASSMGHVAGGPYEQFF	TGTGCCAGTAGTATGGGACACGTAGCGGGGGGGCCGTATGAGCAGTTCTTC
NA	TRBV20-1	NA	TRBJ2-3	CSASNRASSTDTQYF	TGCAGTGCTAGTAACAGAGCATCAAGCACAGATACGCAGTATTTT
NA	TRBV4-3	NA	TRBJ1-6	CASSQVGAGASRSPLHF	TGCGCCAGCAGCCAAGTTGGGGCAGGGGCGTCACGATCACCCCTCCACTTT
once	TRBV19	TRBD1	TRBJ2-6	CASTTSGTGGSRANVLTF	TGTGCCAGTACCACGTCAGGGACAGGGGGCTCGAGGGCCAACGTCCTGACTTTC
NA	TRBV3-1/TRBV3-2	TRBD2	TRBJ2-3	CASSSTARLAVPDTQYF	TGTGCCAGCAGCTCCACCGCTCGACTAGCAGTTCCAGATACGCAGTATTTT
NA	TRBV10-3	TRBD2	TRBJ2-2	CAISVAGNTGELFF	TGTGCCATCAGTGTAGCGGGGAACACCGGGGAGCTGTTTTTT
NA	TRBV6-2/TRBV6-3	NA	TRBJ2-2	CASSYSSPRLYGELFF	TGTGCCAGCAGTTACTCGAGTCCTAGACTGTACGGGGAGCTGTTTTTT
NA	TRBV7-2	NA	TRBJ2-5	CASSWRQVQETQYF	TGTGCCAGCAGCTGGCGACAGGTCCAAGAGACCCAGTACTTC
NA	TRBV12-3/TRBV12-4	NA	TRBJ1-2	CASSLVIDYGYTF	TGTGCCAGCAGTTTAGTTATTGACTATGGCTACACCTTC
NA	TRBV7-8	NA	TRBJ2-5	CASSREWQETQYF	TGTGCCAGCAGCCGTGAGTGGCAAGAGACCCAGTACTTC
NA	TRBV7-2	TRBD2	TRBJ2-1	CASSYSGGAYNEQFF	TGTGCCAGCAGCTATAGCGGGGGAGCCTACAATGAGCAGTTCTTC
NA	TRBV7-3	NA	TRBJ1-1	CASSPGRGLAFF	TGTGCCAGCAGCCCTGGTAGGGGCCTAGCTTTCTTT
NA	TRBV5-1	NA	TRBJ2-1	CASSLEASGGYNEQFF	TGCGCCAGCAGCTTGGAAGCGAGTGGGGGGTACAATGAGCAGTTCTTC
NA	TRBV10-2	TRBD2	TRBJ2-2	CASSEGTGGEDTGELFF	TGCGCCAGCAGTGAGGGCACGGGAGGGGAGGACACCGGGGAGCTGTTTTTT
few	TRBV18	TRBD1	TRBJ1-1	CASSQSRQGVNTEAFF	TGTGCCAGCTCACAGTCAAGACAGGGGGTGAACACTGAAGCTTTCTTT
NA	TRBV10-2	TRBD1	TRBJ2-1	CASRGQGGYNEQFF	TGCGCCAGCAGAGGACAGGGAGGCTACAATGAGCAGTTCTTC
NA	TRBV3-1/TRBV3-2	NA	TRBJ1-4	CASSQMVGEGEKLFF	TGTGCCAGCAGCCAAATGGTAGGGGAGGGGGAAAAACTGTTTTTT
NA	TRBV30	TRBD1	TRBJ1-2	CAWTQNRGYGYTF	TGTGCCTGGACCCAGAACAGGGGGTATGGCTACACCTTC
NA	TRBV2	NA	TRBJ1-1	CASSDPGRGTEAFF	TGTGCCAGCAGTGATCCGGGAAGGGGGACTGAAGCTTTCTTT
NA	TRBV7-9	NA	TRBJ1-2	CASSLVLGAAYTF	TGTGCCAGCAGCTTAGTATTGGGCGCTGCCTACACCTTC
NA	TRBV10-3	TRBD2	TRBJ2-1	CAMAGGPNEQFF	TGTGCTATGGCGGGGGGGCCAAATGAGCAGTTCTTC
NA	TRBV2	NA	TRBJ1-6	CASSEVLRGTLHF	TGTGCCAGCAGTGAAGTCCTTCGGGGGACCCTCCACTTT
NA	TRBV11-2	TRBD1	TRBJ2-7	CASSSFKGGQSTYEQYF	TGTGCCAGCAGCTCCTTTAAAGGGGGACAGTCGACCTACGAGCAGTACTTC
once	TRBV29-1	NA	TRBJ1-2	CSVGPGGGYTF	TGCAGCGTTGGACCCGGCGGTGGCTACACCTTC
NA	TRBV4-1	NA	TRBJ1-6	CASSQVAAAYIGSPLHF	TGCGCCAGCAGCCAAGTCGCGGCCGCCTACATAGGTTCACCCCTCCACTTT
NA	TRBV6-5	NA	TRBJ1-1	CASSYSGGVNTEAFF	TGTGCCAGCAGTTACTCCGGAGGGGTGAACACTGAAGCTTTCTTT
NA	TRBV6-5	TRBD1	TRBJ1-1	CANWTGNTEAFF	TGTGCCAATTGGACAGGGAACACTGAAGCTTTCTTT
NA	TRBV10-2	NA	TRBJ1-5	CASSEGGGNQPQHF	TGCGCCAGCAGTGAGGGGGGAGGGAATCAGCCCCAGCATTTT
NA	TRBV5-6	NA	TRBJ2-7	CASSPYGVSDEQYF	TGTGCCAGCAGCCCGTACGGGGTCAGCGACGAGCAGTACTTC
once	TRBV7-6	NA	TRBJ2-2	CASSPRTDNTGELFF	TGTGCCAGCAGCCCGAGGACAGATAACACCGGGGAGCTGTTTTTT
NA	TRBV6-5	TRBD1	TRBJ2-6	CASRGTGSGANVLTF	TGTGCCAGCAGAGGGACAGGTTCTGGGGCCAACGTCCTGACTTTC
NA	TRBV2	NA	TRBJ1-5	CASISNKGGNQPQHF	TGTGCCAGCATCTCGAACAAGGGGGGGAATCAGCCCCAGCATTTT
few	TRBV4-3	TRBD2	TRBJ2-7	CASSHSLSGGAREQYF	TGCGCCAGCAGCCATAGTCTTAGCGGGGGGGCCAGGGAGCAGTACTTC
NA	TRBV18	TRBD1	TRBJ1-2	CASTAGQNYGYTF	TGTGCCAGCACCGCGGGACAGAACTATGGCTACACCTTC
NA	TRBV29-1	TRBD1	TRBJ1-1	CSVRQGARTEAFF	TGCAGCGTTAGACAGGGGGCAAGGACTGAAGCTTTCTTT
NA	TRBV4-3	TRBD1	TRBJ1-4	CASSQDWLVRAAQGVGEKLFF	TGCGCCAGCAGCCAAGATTGGCTAGTGCGAGCGGCACAGGGGGTGGGGGAAAAACTGTTTTTT
NA	TRBV7-2	TRBD1	TRBJ1-1	CASSFADRLNTEAFF	TGTGCCAGCAGCTTTGCGGACAGGCTGAACACTGAAGCTTTCTTT
NA	TRBV30	TRBD1	TRBJ2-3	CAWGGGQGTQYF	TGTGCCTGGGGAGGTGGACAGGGTACGCAGTATTTT
once	TRBV4-1	NA	TRBJ1-5	CASSQVSVQPQHF	TGCGCCAGCAGCCAAGTCTCGGTTCAGCCCCAGCATTTT
few	TRBV11-2	NA	TRBJ2-5	CASSHWTKGQETQYF	TGTGCCAGCAGCCACTGGACTAAGGGCCAAGAGACCCAGTACTTC
NA	TRBV11-3	NA	TRBJ2-3	CASSLDRQFTDTQYF	TGTGCCAGCAGCTTAGATCGACAATTCACAGATACGCAGTATTTT
NA	TRBV5-1	NA	TRBJ2-7	CASNKGSSYEQYF	TGCGCCAGCAATAAGGGGTCCAGCTACGAGCAGTACTTC
once	TRBV11-3	NA	TRBJ2-3	CASSLGAPRYSTDTQYF	TGTGCCAGCAGCTTAGGGGCACCCCGATACAGCACAGATACGCAGTATTTT
NA	TRBV4-3	NA	TRBJ1-4	CASSQETAEGKLFF	TGCGCCAGCAGCCAAGAGACAGCAGAAGGAAAACTGTTTTTT
NA	TRBV18	NA	TRBJ1-2	CASSPTDSQYGYTF	TGTGCCAGCTCTCCCACCGACAGTCAGTATGGCTACACCTTC
NA	TRBV7-3	TRBD1	TRBJ2-7	CASSFSQGREQYF	TGTGCCAGCAGCTTTTCACAGGGGCGCGAGCAGTACTTC